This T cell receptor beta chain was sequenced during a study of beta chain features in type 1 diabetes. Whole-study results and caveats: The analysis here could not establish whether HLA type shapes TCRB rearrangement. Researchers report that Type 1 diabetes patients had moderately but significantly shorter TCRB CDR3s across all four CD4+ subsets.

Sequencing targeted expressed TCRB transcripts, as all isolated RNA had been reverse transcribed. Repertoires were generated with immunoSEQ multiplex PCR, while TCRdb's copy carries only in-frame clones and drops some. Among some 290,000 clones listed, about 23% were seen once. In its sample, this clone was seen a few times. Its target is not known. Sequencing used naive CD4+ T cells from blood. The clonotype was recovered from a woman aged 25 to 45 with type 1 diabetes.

The CDR3 reads CAWSVAGAPGTQYF. The CDR3 DNA is TGTGCCTGGAGTGTGGCGGGAGCCCCTGGGACCCAGTACTTC. The chain carries TRBV30 and TRBJ2-5, with TRBD2 matching 7 bases. Germline-derived CDR1 and CDR2 are GTSNPN and SVGIG (reference sequence). Losses at the gene ends were 0 bases for V and 7 bases for J; bases not matched to a gene: 8. The CDR3 spans 14 residues.